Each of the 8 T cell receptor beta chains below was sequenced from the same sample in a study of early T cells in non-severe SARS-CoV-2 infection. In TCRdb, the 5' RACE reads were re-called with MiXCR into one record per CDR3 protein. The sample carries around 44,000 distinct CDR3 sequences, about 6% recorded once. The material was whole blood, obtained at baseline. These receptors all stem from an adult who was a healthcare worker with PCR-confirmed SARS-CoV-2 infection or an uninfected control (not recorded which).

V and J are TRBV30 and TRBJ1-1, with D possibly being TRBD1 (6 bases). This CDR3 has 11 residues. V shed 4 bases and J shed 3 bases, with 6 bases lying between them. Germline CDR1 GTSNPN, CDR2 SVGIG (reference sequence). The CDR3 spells CAWKGDTEAFF. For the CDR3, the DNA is TGTGCCTGGAAGGGGGACACTGAAGCTTTCTTT.

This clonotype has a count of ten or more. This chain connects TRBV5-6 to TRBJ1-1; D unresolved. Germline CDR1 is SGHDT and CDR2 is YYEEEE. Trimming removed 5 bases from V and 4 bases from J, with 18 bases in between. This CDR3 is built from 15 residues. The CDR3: CASRFTDASFTEAFF. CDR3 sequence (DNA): TGTGCCAGCAGATTTACAGACGCGTCGTTCACTGAAGCTTTCTTT. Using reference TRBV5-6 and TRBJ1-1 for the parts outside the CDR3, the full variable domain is DAGVTQSPTHLIKTRGQQVTLRCSPKSGHDTVSWYQQALGQGPQFIFQYYEEEERQRGNFPDRFSGHQFPNYSSELNVNALLLGDSALYLCASRFTDASFTEAFFGQGTRLTVV.

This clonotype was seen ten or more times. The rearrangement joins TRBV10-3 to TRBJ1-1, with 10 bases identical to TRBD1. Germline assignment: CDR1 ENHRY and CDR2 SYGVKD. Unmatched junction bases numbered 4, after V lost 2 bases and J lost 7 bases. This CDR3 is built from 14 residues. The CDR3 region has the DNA TGTGCCATCAGTGAGCCCGGACAGGGGGTTGAAGCTTTCTTT. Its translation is CAISEPGQGVEAFF.

The CDR3 sequence: CASSQVPGGSLSPLHF. The CDR3 DNA reads as TGCGCCAGCAGCCAAGTCCCAGGGGGCTCATTGTCACCCCTCCACTTT. V usage is TRBV4-3 and J usage is TRBJ1-6, with TRBD1 identical over 8 bases. Trimming at V came to 1 base and at J to 10 bases, leaving 9 bases not matched to a gene. The CDR3 has 16 amino acids. The V gene's germline CDR1 is LGHNA and CDR2 YSLEER.

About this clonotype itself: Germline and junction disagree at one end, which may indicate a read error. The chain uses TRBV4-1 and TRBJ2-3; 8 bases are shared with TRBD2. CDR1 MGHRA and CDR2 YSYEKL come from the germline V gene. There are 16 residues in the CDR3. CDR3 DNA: TGCGCCAACAGCCAGTCCAAGCGGGGGAGCACAGATACGCAGTATTTT. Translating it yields CANSQSKRGSTDTQYF.

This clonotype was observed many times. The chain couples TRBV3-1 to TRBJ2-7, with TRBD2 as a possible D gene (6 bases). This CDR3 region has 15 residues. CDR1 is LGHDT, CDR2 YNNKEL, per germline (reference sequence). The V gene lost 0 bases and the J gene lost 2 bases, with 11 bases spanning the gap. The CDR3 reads CASSQDVWGAYEQYF. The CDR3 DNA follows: TGTGCCAGCAGCCAAGATGTTTGGGGGGCCTACGAGCAGTACTTC.

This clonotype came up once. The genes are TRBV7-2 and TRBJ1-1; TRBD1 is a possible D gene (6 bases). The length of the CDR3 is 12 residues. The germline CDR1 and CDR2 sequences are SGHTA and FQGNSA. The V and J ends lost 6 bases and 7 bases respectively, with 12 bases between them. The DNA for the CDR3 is TGTGCCAGCAGATGGCAGGGGTATGAAGCTTTCTTT. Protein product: CASRWQGYEAFF.

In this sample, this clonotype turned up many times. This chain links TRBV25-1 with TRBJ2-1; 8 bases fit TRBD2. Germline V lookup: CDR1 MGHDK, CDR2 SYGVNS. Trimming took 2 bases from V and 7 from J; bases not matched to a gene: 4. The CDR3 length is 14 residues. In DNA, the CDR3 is TGTGCCAGCAGTGAACCGGGGGGGCGAAATGAGCAGTTCTTC. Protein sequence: CASSEPGGRNEQFF.